The 12 T cell receptor beta chains below come from one sample, sequenced in a study of cytomegalovirus exposure and HLA in healthy donors. The PCR employed 60 Vbeta primers together with 13 Jbeta primers. Sequencing was performed with immunoSEQ multiplex PCR; in TCRdb, only in-frame clones are kept and a portion is missing. This table has 100,000 or so clones, roughly 77% appearing once. Sequencing input: PBMCs. These receptors were taken from a woman aged 50 to 60 in good health and CMV-seropositive.

The rearrangement links TRBV14 to TRBJ2-5; TRBD2 might be the D (7 bases). V shed 4 bases and J shed 5 bases, with 20 bases lying between them. The CDR3 contains 16 residues. Germline assignment: CDR1 SGHDN and CDR2 FVKESK. This chain's CDR3 is CASSLGTIRGGETQYF. CDR3 sequence (DNA): TGTGCCAGCAGCCTCGGGACTATCAGGGGAGGGGAGACCCAGTACTTC.

The chain uses TRBV29-1 and TRBJ1-1, with D perhaps matching TRBD1 (6 bases). Looked up from germline, CDR1 is SQVTM and CDR2 is ANQGSEA. V lost 0 bases and J 5 bases, leaving 13 bases between the germline ends. The CDR3 is 14 residues long. CDR3 residues: CSVEDTRGRTEAFF. As DNA, the CDR3 is TGCAGCGTTGAAGATACCAGGGGAAGGACTGAAGCTTTCTTT.

J is TRBJ2-1 and V is TRBV2; weak D call: TRBD2 (5 bases). This CDR3 has 14 residues. Trimming stripped 3 bases from V and 8 bases from J, with 14 bases between. The germline V gene has CDR1 SNHLY and CDR2 FYNNEI. CDR3 nucleotide sequence: TGTGCCAGCAGTGATAGCGCGAGAGGGTATGAGCAGTTCTTC. Encoded protein: CASSDSARGYEQFF.

The rearrangement joins TRBV10-2 to TRBJ2-7; TRBD2 matches at 7 bases. This CDR3 contains 15 residues. Germline-derived CDR1 and CDR2 are WSHSY and SAAADI. The V segment lost 3 bases and the J segment 0 bases; nucleotides outside the gene matches: 5. DNA for the CDR3: TGCGCCAGCAGTGACGGACTAGGAAGCTCCTACGAGCAGTACTTC. Its translation is CASSDGLGSSYEQYF.

This chain links TRBV30 with TRBJ1-1; D is unclear. Germline CDR1 reads GTSNPN; CDR2 reads SVGIG (reference sequence). CDR3 length: 14 residues. The ends were cut back, 1 base at V and 1 base at J, with 10 bases in the middle. In DNA, the CDR3 is TGTGCCTGGAGTGGAGGGTTTGGGAACACTGAAGCTTTCTTT. This translates into CAWSGGFGNTEAFF.

The sample holds one count of this clone. This rearrangement joins TRBV9 to TRBJ2-5; 8 bases match TRBD2. The germline V gene encodes CDR1 SGDLS and CDR2 YYNGEE. The CDR3 consists of 18 residues. The trim removed 4 bases at V and 1 base at J, leaving 15 bases unmatched. CDR3 sequence (DNA): TGTGCCAGCAGCAACCCCCCCGCGTTAGCGGGGACCCAAGAGACCCAGTACTTC. It codes for CASSNPPALAGTQETQYF.

The genes are TRBV4-1 and TRBJ2-7; a weak D match, TRBD2 (5 bases). The V gene's germline CDR1 is MGHRA and CDR2 YSYEKL. CDR3 length: 15 residues. Trimming took off 4 bases at V and 3 bases at J, with 16 bases between the two ends. The CDR3 region has the DNA TGCGCCAGCAGCCTTCGAGCCAGCGGCGTCTACGAGCAGTACTTC. This gives the protein CASSLRASGVYEQYF.

The rearrangement links TRBV19 to TRBJ1-2; 8 nucleotides match TRBD1. J was trimmed by 8 bases and V by 6 bases; bases with no gene match: 11. The germline gives CDR1 LNHDA, CDR2 SQIVND (reference sequence). The CDR3 covers 14 residues. In DNA form, the CDR3 reads TGTGCCAGTAGAGACAGGGGCGAGATAGGAGGCTACACCTTC. Translating gives CASRDRGEIGGYTF.

The chain combines TRBV4-2 with TRBJ2-2; TRBD2 matches 9 bases. CDR1 LGHNA and CDR2 YNFKEQ come from the germline V gene. Germline trimming cut 6 bases from V and 1 base from J; bases unmatched to any gene: 3. The CDR3 contains 15 residues. The CDR3 reads CASSYSGGNTGELFF. The CDR3 region has the DNA TGTGCCAGCAGTTATAGCGGGGGGAACACCGGGGAGCTGTTTTTT.

The chain recombines TRBV6-1 with TRBJ2-7; 10 bases are a match to TRBD1. J gave up 0 bases and V 6 bases, and 5 bases lay outside the gene matches. CDR3 length equals 15 residues. Germline assignment: CDR1 MNHNS and CDR2 SASEGT. CDR3 amino acids: CASRTGTGVSYEQYF. The CDR3 DNA reads TGTGCCAGCAGGACCGGGACAGGGGTCTCCTACGAGCAGTACTTC.

The chain couples TRBV7-2 to TRBJ1-4; the D gene is possibly TRBD1 (6 bases). V lost 3 bases and J 11 bases, leaving 10 bases between the germline ends. This CDR3 comprises 12 residues. Germline values: CDR1 SGHTA, CDR2 FQGNSA. The CDR3 bases are TGTGCCAGCAGCTTTTCAGGGGACAAACTGTTTTTT. This codes for CASSFSGDKLFF.

This chain links TRBV9 with TRBJ2-3; 10 bases are a match to TRBD1. Trimming removed 4 bases from V and 7 bases from J; junction bases left unmatched: 15. The germline V gene encodes CDR1 SGDLS and CDR2 YYNGEE. The CDR3 runs 17 residues. Here the CDR3 DNA reads TGTGCCAGCAGCCCCCGGGGGGACAGGGGAGATCGAAATACGCAGTATTTT. Translation: CASSPRGDRGDRNTQYF.